This T cell receptor beta chain originates from a study of tumor-infiltrating lymphocytes in oesophageal squamous cell carcinoma. TCRdb recomputed calls from the PCR reads with MiXCR, one row per CDR3 protein. In the table there are roughly 12,000 distinct CDR3 sequences, approximately 54% of which are singletons. The TCR comes from a male donor with esophageal squamous cell carcinoma. The source material was esophageal tumor tissue.

CDR3 nucleotide sequence: TGTGCCAGCAGCTTATCACTCTTTGATACGCAGTATTTT. This sequence encodes CASSLSLFDTQYF. V and J are TRBV7-2 and TRBJ2-3; D unclear. Germline assignment: CDR1 SGHTA and CDR2 FQGNSA. The CDR3 covers 13 residues. V lost 2 bases, J lost 6 bases, and 9 bases lay in between.